These 4 T cell receptor beta chains originate from one sample sequenced in a study of cytomegalovirus exposure and HLA in healthy donors. 60 Vbeta and 13 Jbeta primers were used in PCR. Data came from immunoSEQ multiplex PCR; TCRdb stores just in-frame clones and leaves some out. This table has more than 120,000 clones, approximately 80% appearing once. The source material was PBMCs. The receptors were sampled from a woman aged 40 to 55 in good health and CMV-seropositive.

This clone was found once. The genes are TRBV5-1 and TRBJ2-2, with 7 bases identical to TRBD2. The CDR3 length is 16 residues. After removal of 9 bases from V and 0 bases from J, the junction contained 11 bases not matched to a gene. Germline CDR1 SGHRS, CDR2 YFSETQ. The CDR3 DNA reads as TGCGCCACCAACAGATGGGGGGGTTCGAACACCGGGGAGCTGTTTTTT. Amino acids: CATNRWGGSNTGELFF. The full variable domain, rest sourced from reference TRBV5-1 and TRBJ2-2, is KAGVTQTPRYLIKTRGQQVTLSCSPISGHRSVSWYQQTPGQGLQFLFEYFSETQRNKGNFPGRFSGRQFSNSRSEMNVSTLELGDSALYLCATNRWGGSNTGELFFGEGSRLTVL.

This clone was picked up one time. The gene calls are TRBV19 and TRBJ2-7, with 12 bases identical to TRBD2. Germline CDR1 is LNHDA and CDR2 is SQIVND (reference sequence). The CDR3 has 16 residues. V lost 6 bases and J lost 1; bases outside the gene matches: 7. This chain's CDR3 is CASSRTSGDGSYEQYF. The DNA for the CDR3 is TGTGCCAGTAGCAGGACTAGCGGGGATGGATCCTACGAGCAGTACTTC.

The genes are TRBV28 and TRBJ2-7; 9 nucleotides line up with TRBD2. The CDR3 loop spans 15 amino acids. The V gene end was trimmed by 6 bases and the J gene end by 0 bases; junction bases not matched to a gene: 6. Germline V gene lookup returns CDR1 MDHEN and CDR2 SYDVKM. The CDR3 spells CASRTQTSGSYEQYF. Written as DNA, the CDR3 is TGTGCCAGCAGAACCCAGACTAGCGGCTCCTACGAGCAGTACTTC.

The chain recombines TRBV6-5 with TRBJ2-7, with D perhaps matching TRBD1 (5 bases). This CDR3 spans 15 amino acids. With 8 bases removed from V and 4 bases from J, the gap between germline ends came to 21 bases. CDR1 is MNHEY and CDR2 is SVGAGI in the germline V gene. The CDR3 region is CASPKGHLLSYEQYF. CDR3 nucleotide sequence: TGTGCCAGCCCTAAAGGACATCTCCTGAGTTACGAGCAGTACTTC.